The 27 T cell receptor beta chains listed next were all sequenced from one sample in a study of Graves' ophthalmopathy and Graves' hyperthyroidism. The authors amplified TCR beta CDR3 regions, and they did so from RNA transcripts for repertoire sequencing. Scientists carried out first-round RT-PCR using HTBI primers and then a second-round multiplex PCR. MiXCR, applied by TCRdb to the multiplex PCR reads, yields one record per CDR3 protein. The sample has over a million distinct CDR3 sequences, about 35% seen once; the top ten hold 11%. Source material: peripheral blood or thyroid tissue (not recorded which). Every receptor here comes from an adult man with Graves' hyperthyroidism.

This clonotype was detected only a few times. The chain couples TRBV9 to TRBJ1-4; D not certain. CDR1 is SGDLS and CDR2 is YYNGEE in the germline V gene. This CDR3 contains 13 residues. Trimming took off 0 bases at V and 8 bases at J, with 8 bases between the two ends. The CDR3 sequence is CASSVATGEKLFF. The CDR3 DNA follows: TGTGCCAGCAGCGTAGCTACGGGGGAAAAACTGTTTTTT.

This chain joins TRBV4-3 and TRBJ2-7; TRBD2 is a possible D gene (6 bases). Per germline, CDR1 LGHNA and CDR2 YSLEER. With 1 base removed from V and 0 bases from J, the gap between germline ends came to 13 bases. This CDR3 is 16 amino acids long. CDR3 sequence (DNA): TGCGCCAGCAGCCAAGTATTGCGGGATCCCTCCTACGAGCAGTACTTC. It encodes CASSQVLRDPSYEQYF.

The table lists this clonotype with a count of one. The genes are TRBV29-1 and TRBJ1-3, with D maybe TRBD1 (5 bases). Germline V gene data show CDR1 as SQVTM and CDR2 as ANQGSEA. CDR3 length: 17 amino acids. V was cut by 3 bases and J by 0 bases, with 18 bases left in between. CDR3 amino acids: CSVDRSQGASSGNTIYF. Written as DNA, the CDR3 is TGCAGCGTTGATAGGAGTCAGGGAGCGAGCTCTGGAAACACCATATATTTT.

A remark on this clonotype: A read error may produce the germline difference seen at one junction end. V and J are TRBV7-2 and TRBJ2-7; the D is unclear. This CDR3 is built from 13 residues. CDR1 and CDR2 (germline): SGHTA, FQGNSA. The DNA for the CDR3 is TGCGCCAGCAGCCATACCCTGACCTACGAGCAGTACTTC. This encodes CASSHTLTYEQYF.

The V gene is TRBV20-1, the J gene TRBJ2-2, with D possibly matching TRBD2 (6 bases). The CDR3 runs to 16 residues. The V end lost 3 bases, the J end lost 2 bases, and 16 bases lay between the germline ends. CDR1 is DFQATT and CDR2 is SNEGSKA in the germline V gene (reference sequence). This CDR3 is CSARGTSLGNTGELFF. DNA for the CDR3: TGCAGTGCTAGGGGCACTAGCTTGGGAAACACCGGGGAGCTGTTTTTT.

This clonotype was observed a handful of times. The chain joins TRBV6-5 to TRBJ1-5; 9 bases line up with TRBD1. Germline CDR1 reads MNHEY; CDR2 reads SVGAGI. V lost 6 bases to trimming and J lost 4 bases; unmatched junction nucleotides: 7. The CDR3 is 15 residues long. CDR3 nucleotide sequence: TGTGCCAGCAGAGAAGGGACAGGGCGAAATCAGCCCCAGCATTTT. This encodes CASREGTGRNQPQHF.

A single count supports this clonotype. Here the CDR3 reads CASSQGQKPGGPQHF. In DNA form, the CDR3 reads TGTGCCAGCAGCCAGGGACAGAAGCCCGGGGGGCCCCAGCATTTT. This chain links TRBV7-8 with TRBJ1-5, with TRBD1 identical over 7 bases. Per germline, CDR1 SGHVS and CDR2 FQNEAQ. The junction had 13 bases not matched to a gene; V was cut back by 5 bases and J by 9 bases. CDR3 length: 15 amino acids.

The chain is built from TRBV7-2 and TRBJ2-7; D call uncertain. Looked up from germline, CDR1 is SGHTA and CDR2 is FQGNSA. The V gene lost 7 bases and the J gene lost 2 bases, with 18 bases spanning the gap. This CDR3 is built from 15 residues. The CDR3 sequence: CASKLYLGTPYEQYF. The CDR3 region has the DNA TGTGCCAGCAAGCTTTACCTGGGCACCCCCTACGAGCAGTACTTC. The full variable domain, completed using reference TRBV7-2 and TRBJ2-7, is GAGVSQSPSNKVTEKGKDVELRCDPISGHTALYWYRQSLGQGLEFLIYFQGNSAPDKSGLPSDRFSAERTGGSVSTLTIQRTQQEDSAVYLCASKLYLGTPYEQYFGPGTRLTVT.

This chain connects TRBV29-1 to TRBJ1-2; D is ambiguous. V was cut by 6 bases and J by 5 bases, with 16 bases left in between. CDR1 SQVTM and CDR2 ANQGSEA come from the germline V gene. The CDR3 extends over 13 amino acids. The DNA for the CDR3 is TGCAGCGTAGCTTCAACAGCCACTTATGGCTACACCTTC. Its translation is CSVASTATYGYTF.

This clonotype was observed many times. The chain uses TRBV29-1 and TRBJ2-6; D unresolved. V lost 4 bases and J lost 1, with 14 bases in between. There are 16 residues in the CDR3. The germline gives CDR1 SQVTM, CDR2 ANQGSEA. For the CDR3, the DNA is TGCAGCGTTGTGCAGACCCGGCGATCTGGGGCCAACGTCCTGACTTTC. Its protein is CSVVQTRRSGANVLTF.

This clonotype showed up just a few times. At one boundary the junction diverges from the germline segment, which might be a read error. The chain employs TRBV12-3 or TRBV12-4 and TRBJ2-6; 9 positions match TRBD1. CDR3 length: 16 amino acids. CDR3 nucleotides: TGTGCCAGCAGTTTGGGACAGGGTGGCAACATGAACACTGAAGCTTTC. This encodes CASSLGQGGNMNTEAF.

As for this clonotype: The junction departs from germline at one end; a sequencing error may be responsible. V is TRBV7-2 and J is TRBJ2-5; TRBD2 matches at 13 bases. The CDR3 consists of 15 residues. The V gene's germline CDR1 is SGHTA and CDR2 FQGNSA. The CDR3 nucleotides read TGTGCCAGCACCTTAGGACTAGCGGGAGTGGAGACCCAGTACTTC. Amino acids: CASTLGLAGVETQYF.

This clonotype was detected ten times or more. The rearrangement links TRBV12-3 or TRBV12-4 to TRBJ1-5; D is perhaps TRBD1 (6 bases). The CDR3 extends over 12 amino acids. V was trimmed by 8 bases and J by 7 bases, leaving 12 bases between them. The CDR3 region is CASGGAGQPQHF. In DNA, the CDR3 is TGTGCCAGCGGGGGGGCTGGGCAGCCCCAGCATTTT.

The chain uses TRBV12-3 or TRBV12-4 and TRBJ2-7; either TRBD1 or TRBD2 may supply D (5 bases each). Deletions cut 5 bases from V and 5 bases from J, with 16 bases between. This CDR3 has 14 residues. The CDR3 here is CASSPPTGGDEQYF. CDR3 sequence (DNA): TGTGCCAGCAGTCCCCCCACAGGAGGCGACGAGCAGTACTTC.

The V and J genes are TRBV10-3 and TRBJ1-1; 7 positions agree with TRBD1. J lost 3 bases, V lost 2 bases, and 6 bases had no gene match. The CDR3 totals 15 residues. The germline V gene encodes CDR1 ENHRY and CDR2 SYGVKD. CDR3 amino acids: CAISEQTGMDTEAFF. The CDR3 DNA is TGTGCCATCAGTGAGCAGACAGGGATGGACACTGAAGCTTTCTTT.

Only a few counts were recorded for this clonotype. The CDR3 DNA reads as TGTGCCAGCAGCTTACATGGACTAGCGGGGTCCTACGAGCAGTACTTC. Amino acid sequence: CASSLHGLAGSYEQYF. The V gene is TRBV11-2, the J gene TRBJ2-7, with 12 bases that match TRBD2. With V trimmed by 2 bases and J by 1 base, 3 bases remained unmatched. CDR3 size: 16 residues. In germline, CDR1 is SGHAT, CDR2 FQNNGV.

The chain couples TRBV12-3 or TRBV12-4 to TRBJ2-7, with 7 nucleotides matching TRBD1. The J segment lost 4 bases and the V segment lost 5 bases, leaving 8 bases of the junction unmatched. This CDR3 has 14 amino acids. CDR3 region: CASSGTVVGYEQYF. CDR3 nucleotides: TGTGCCAGCAGTGGGACAGTCGTAGGGTACGAGCAGTACTTC.

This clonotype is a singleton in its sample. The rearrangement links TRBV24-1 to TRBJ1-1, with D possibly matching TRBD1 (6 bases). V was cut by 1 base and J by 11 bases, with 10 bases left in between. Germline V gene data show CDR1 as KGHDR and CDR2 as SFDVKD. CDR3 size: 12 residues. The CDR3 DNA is TGTGCCACCAGTGATTTAGGGGGACCGGCTTTCTTT. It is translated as CATSDLGGPAFF.

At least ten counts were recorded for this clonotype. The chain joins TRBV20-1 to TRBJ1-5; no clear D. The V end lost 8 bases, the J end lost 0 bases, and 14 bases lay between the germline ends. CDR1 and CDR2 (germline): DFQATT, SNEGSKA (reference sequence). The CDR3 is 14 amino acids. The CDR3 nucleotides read TGCAGTACTTTATCCTCGCATAGCAATCAGCCCCAGCATTTT. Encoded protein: CSTLSSHSNQPQHF.

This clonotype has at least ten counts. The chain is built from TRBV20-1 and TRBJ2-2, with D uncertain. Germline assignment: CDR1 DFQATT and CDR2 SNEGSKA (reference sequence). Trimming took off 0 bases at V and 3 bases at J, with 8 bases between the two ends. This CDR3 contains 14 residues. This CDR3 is CSAREWHDTGELFF. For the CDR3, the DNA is TGCAGTGCTAGAGAATGGCACGACACCGGGGAGCTGTTTTTT.

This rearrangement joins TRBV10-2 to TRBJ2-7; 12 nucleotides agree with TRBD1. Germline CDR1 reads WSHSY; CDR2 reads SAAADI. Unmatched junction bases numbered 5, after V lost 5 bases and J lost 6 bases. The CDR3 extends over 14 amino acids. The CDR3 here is CASSRDRGLFEQYF. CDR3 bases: TGCGCCAGCAGTCGGGACAGGGGGCTCTTCGAGCAGTACTTC.

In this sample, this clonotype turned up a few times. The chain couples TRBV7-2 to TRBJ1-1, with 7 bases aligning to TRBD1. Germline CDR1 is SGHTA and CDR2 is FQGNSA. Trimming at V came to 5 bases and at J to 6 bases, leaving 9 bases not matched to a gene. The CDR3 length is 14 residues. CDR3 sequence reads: CASSPHPGTAEAFF. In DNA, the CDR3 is TGTGCCAGCAGCCCCCATCCCGGGACAGCTGAAGCTTTCTTT.

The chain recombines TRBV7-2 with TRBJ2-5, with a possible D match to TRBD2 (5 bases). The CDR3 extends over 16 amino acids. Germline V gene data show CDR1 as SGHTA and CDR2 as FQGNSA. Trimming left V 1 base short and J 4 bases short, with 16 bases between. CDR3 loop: CASSLDVLGVGETQYF. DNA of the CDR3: TGTGCCAGCAGCTTAGATGTTCTGGGAGTTGGAGAGACCCAGTACTTC. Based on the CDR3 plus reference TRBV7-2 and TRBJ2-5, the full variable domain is GAGVSQSPSNKVTEKGKDVELRCDPISGHTALYWYRQSLGQGLEFLIYFQGNSAPDKSGLPSDRFSAERTGGSVSTLTIQRTQQEDSAVYLCASSLDVLGVGETQYFGPGTRLLVL.

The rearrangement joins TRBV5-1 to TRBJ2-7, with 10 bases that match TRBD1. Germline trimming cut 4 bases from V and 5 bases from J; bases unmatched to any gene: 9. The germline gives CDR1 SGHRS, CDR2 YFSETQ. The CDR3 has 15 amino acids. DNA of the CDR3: TGCGCCAGCAGCCGGCTCGGGACAGGGGACAACGAGCAGTACTTC. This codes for CASSRLGTGDNEQYF.

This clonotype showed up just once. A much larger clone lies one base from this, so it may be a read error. The CDR3 DNA reads TGTGCCATCAGTGGACGGTTCTATGGCTACACCTTC. This codes for CAISGRFYGYTF. This chain links TRBV10-3 with TRBJ1-2; D remains unclear. Germline-derived CDR1 and CDR2 are ENHRY and SYGVKD. The V and J ends lost 4 bases and 4 bases respectively, with 7 bases between them. This CDR3 is 12 amino acids long.

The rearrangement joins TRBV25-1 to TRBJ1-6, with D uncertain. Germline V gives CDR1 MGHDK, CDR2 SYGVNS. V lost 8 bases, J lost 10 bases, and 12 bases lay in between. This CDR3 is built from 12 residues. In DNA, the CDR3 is TGTGCCAGCCGCCACGAAGGGTCACCCCTCCACTTT. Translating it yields CASRHEGSPLHF.

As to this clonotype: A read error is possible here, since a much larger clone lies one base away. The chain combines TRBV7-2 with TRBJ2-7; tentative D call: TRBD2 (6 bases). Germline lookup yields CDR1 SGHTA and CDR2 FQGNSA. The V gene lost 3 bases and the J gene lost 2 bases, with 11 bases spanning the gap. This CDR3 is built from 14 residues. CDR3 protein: CASSFSSEPYEQYF. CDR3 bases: TGTGCCAGCAGCTTCTCTAGCGAGCCCTACGAGCAGTACTTC.